The 2 T cell receptor beta chains listed next were all sequenced from one sample in a study of T cell repertoires in cytomegalovirus infection. These TCRs are of unknown antigen specificity. One entry per CDR3 protein results from TCRdb running MiXCR on the reads. The data show 800,000 to 950,000 distinct CDR3 sequences, with about 30% seen just once and 9.5% to 15% held by the top ten. Source: cultured CD8+ T cells from PBMCs, taken from culture after CMV antigen stimulation. The receptors come from a human donor in good health (CMV status not recorded). Some clones in this sample may be carry-over from other donors' samples.

The gene calls are TRBV13 and TRBJ1-5, with a weak D call TRBD1 (6 bases). Germline-derived CDR1 and CDR2 are PRHDT and FYEKMQ (reference sequence). This CDR3 contains 15 residues. Trimming took off 5 bases at V and 1 base at J, with 12 bases between the two ends. The CDR3 DNA is TGTGCCAGCAGCCAGTGGGGGCTAAGCAATCAGCCCCAGCATTTT. Encoded protein: CASSQWGLSNQPQHF. The full variable domain, with the rest looked up from reference TRBV13 and TRBJ1-5, is AAGVIQSPRHLIKEKRETATLKCYPIPRHDTVYWYQQGPGQDPQFLISFYEKMQSDKGSIPDRFSAQQFSDYHSELNMSSLELGDSALYFCASSQWGLSNQPQHFGDGTRLSIL.

This chain links TRBV10-3 with TRBJ1-2; 8 bases are a match to TRBD1. Trimming cost V 7 bases and J 6 bases; bases outside gene matches: 10. Germline CDR1 and CDR2: ENHRY and SYGVKD. CDR3 length equals 14 residues. The CDR3 bases are TGTGCCATCAACCCGGACAGGGCCGATAATGGCTACACCTTC. It yields the protein CAINPDRADNGYTF.